These 6 T cell receptor beta chains originate from one sample sequenced in a study of identical twins. TCRdb ran MiXCR on the 5' RACE reads and lists one entry per CDR3 protein. This table has roughly 720,000 distinct CDR3 sequences, 18% appearing once. This same sample was also taken into another study, of T cells expressing NK-cell markers.

The material sequenced was PBMCs. All receptors derive from a woman in her late teens or twenties in good health.

This clonotype was recorded at least ten times. The CDR3 bases are TGTGCCAGCAGCTTAGGCGGGACAGTGCTGCCTTACGAGCAGTACTTC. Protein sequence: CASSLGGTVLPYEQYF. This sequence joins TRBV7-9 and TRBJ2-7; D perhaps matches TRBD1 (7 bases). Trimming pared 1 base from V and 4 bases from J, leaving 17 bases between. Per the germline V gene, CDR1 is SEHNR and CDR2 is FQNEAQ (reference sequence). The CDR3 is made up of 16 amino acids.

This clonotype was seen more than once but under ten times. The chain carries TRBV12-3 or TRBV12-4 and TRBJ1-3, with a possible D match to TRBD1 (6 bases). Trimming stripped 7 bases from V and 4 bases from J, with 8 bases between. The CDR3 has 12 amino acids. For the CDR3, the DNA is TGTGCCAGCATTGGGACAGGAAACACCATATATTTT. Translation: CASIGTGNTIYF.

This clonotype has only a few counts. The chain recombines TRBV29-1 with TRBJ2-5; maybe TRBD1 (6 bases). CDR1 is SQVTM, CDR2 ANQGSEA, per germline. With 6 bases removed from V and 5 bases from J, the gap between germline ends came to 10 bases. This CDR3 has 11 residues. DNA for the CDR3: TGCAGCGTGGGACAAAGGGAGACCCAGTACTTC. This translates into CSVGQRETQYF.

A few counts support this clonotype. This chain connects TRBV10-3 to TRBJ2-3; TRBD2 matches at 13 bases. J was trimmed by 0 bases and V by 3 bases; bases with no gene match: 6. This CDR3 spans 18 amino acids. From germline, CDR1 is ENHRY and CDR2 SYGVKD. The CDR3: CAISEKTSGRTSTDTQYF. The CDR3 coding sequence is TGTGCCATCAGTGAAAAGACTAGCGGGAGGACTAGCACAGATACGCAGTATTTT.

The chain couples TRBV10-3 to TRBJ2-3; D may be TRBD2 (6 bases). The V gene's germline CDR1 is ENHRY and CDR2 SYGVKD. V dropped 7 bases and J dropped 1 base, with 12 bases sitting between them. The CDR3 sequence is 14 residues long. The DNA of the CDR3 is TGTGCCATCACGCGCGGGGAGGGCACAGATACGCAGTATTTT. It encodes CAITRGEGTDTQYF.

The rearrangement links TRBV14 to TRBJ2-2; D gene ambiguous. There are 16 residues in the CDR3. CDR1 and CDR2 from the germline V gene are SGHDN and FVKESK. The V end was cut by 3 bases, the J end by 8 bases, with 19 bases between. The CDR3 protein is CASSQLQALFLGELFF. The DNA for the CDR3 is TGTGCCAGCAGCCAGTTGCAAGCACTCTTTCTGGGGGAGCTGTTTTTT. Full variable domain (rest looked up from reference TRBV14 and TRBJ2-2): EAGVTQFPSHSVIEKGQTVTLRCDPISGHDNLYWYRRVMGKEIKFLLHFVKESKQDESGMPNNRFLAERTGGTYSTLKVQPAELEDSGVYFCASSQLQALFLGELFFGEGSRLTVL.